These 22 T cell receptor beta chains share one sample of origin, sequenced in a study of blood T cell repertoires in COVID-19. TCRdb's table, derived via immunoSEQ multiplex PCR, lists solely in-frame clones and lacks some. The data contain 100,000 to 120,000 clones, roughly 80% of them seen just once; the ten biggest clones take up 15% to 20%. Sequenced sample: peripheral blood. All receptors come from an older woman with acute or convalescent COVID-19.

The chain uses TRBV9 and TRBJ1-2; no definite D call. The V and J ends lost 0 bases and 0 bases respectively, with 9 bases between them. CDR3 length: 15 residues. Germline assignment: CDR1 SGDLS and CDR2 YYNGEE. CDR3 sequence reads: CASSVGEGPNYGYTF. DNA of the CDR3: TGTGCCAGCAGCGTAGGAGAGGGCCCTAACTATGGCTACACCTTC. The full variable domain, with the rest looked up from reference TRBV9 and TRBJ1-2, is DSGVTQTPKHLITATGQRVTLRCSPRSGDLSVYWYQQSLDQGLQFLIQYYNGEERAKGNILERFSAQQFPDLHSELNLSSLELGDSALYFCASSVGEGPNYGYTFGSGTRLTVV.

This clone is a singleton in its sample. CDR3 amino acids: CASSLSGTSYNEQFF. The CDR3 DNA reads TGCGCCAGCAGCTTAAGCGGGACCTCCTACAATGAGCAGTTCTTC. V usage is TRBV5-1 and J usage is TRBJ2-1, with 7 bases lining up with TRBD2. The CDR3 is 15 amino acids. Unmatched junction bases numbered 2, after V lost 2 bases and J lost 0 bases. CDR1 is SGHRS, CDR2 YFSETQ, per germline. The whole variable domain, remainder taken from reference TRBV5-1 and TRBJ2-1, is KAGVTQTPRYLIKTRGQQVTLSCSPISGHRSVSWYQQTPGQGLQFLFEYFSETQRNKGNFPGRFSGRQFSNSRSEMNVSTLELGDSALYLCASSLSGTSYNEQFFGPGTRLTVL.

The V and J genes are TRBV18 and TRBJ2-5; the match to TRBD2 covers 9 bases. Germline V gene data show CDR1 as KGHSH and CDR2 as LQKENI. This CDR3 contains 15 residues. The J segment lost 4 bases and the V segment lost 0 bases, leaving 3 bases of the junction unmatched. Here the CDR3 DNA reads TGTGCCAGCTCACCACCAAGCGGGGGGCGAGAGACCCAGTACTTC. Its translation: CASSPPSGGRETQYF.

The chain carries TRBV18 and TRBJ1-1, with TRBD1 as a possible D gene (6 bases). Germline CDR1 is KGHSH and CDR2 is LQKENI. V was trimmed by 3 bases and J by 7 bases, leaving 21 bases between them. The length of the CDR3 is 16 residues. The CDR3 is CASSPRDTRERGEAFF. The CDR3 region has the DNA TGTGCCAGCTCACCCCGGGACACACGGGAACGAGGTGAAGCTTTCTTT.

This clone was detected a few times. The V and J genes are TRBV6-5 and TRBJ1-1; possible D gene TRBD1, 5 bases. V gave up 5 bases and J gave up 0 bases, with 10 bases separating them. This CDR3 has 14 amino acids. Germline values: CDR1 MNHEY, CDR2 SVGAGI. CDR3 region: CASSPDRMNTEAFF. The CDR3 DNA reads as TGTGCCAGCAGTCCTGACAGAATGAACACTGAAGCTTTCTTT.

The genes are TRBV9 and TRBJ2-1; D call uncertain. The V gene lost 0 bases and the J gene lost 7 bases, with 8 bases spanning the gap. Germline CDR1 reads SGDLS; CDR2 reads YYNGEE. The CDR3 covers 13 residues. The CDR3 sequence is CASSVGTTNEQFF. The CDR3 DNA reads TGTGCCAGCAGCGTAGGTACTACAAATGAGCAGTTCTTC.

The rearrangement uses TRBV30 and TRBJ2-3; TRBD2 matches at 9 bases. The CDR3 contains 16 residues. The junction had 13 bases not matched to a gene; V was cut back by 3 bases and J by 6 bases. CDR1 and CDR2 from the germline V gene are GTSNPN and SVGIG (reference sequence). CDR3: CAWSQRGLASSDTQYF. CDR3 sequence (DNA): TGTGCCTGGAGCCAAAGGGGACTAGCATCCTCGGATACGCAGTATTTT.

This clone has a single count. J is TRBJ1-5 and V is TRBV20-1, with 9 nucleotides matching TRBD1. CDR1 DFQATT and CDR2 SNEGSKA come from the germline V gene (reference sequence). The CDR3 loop spans 13 amino acids. V trimming: 3 bases; J trimming: 9 bases; junction bases outside the gene matches: 6. The CDR3 DNA reads as TGCAGTGCTAGTTCGACAGGGGGTGGGCCCCAGCATTTT. This sequence encodes CSASSTGGGPQHF.

V is TRBV6-1 and J is TRBJ2-3, with 7 nucleotides matching TRBD1. The CDR3 contains 10 residues. Unmatched junction bases numbered 1, after V lost 2 bases and J lost 14 bases. Germline CDR1 MNHNS, CDR2 SASEGT. CDR3 residues: CASSERDRYF. CDR3 DNA sequence: TGTGCCAGCAGTGAAAGGGACAGGTATTTT.

The chain links TRBV7-3 to TRBJ1-1; no firm D call. In germline, CDR1 is SGHTA, CDR2 FQGTGA. The V end lost 5 bases, the J end lost 1 base, and 8 bases lay between the germline ends. The CDR3 consists of 13 residues. The DNA for the CDR3 is TGTGCCAGCAGCCGCTATTCGAACACTGAAGCTTTCTTT. This encodes CASSRYSNTEAFF.

This sequence joins TRBV9 and TRBJ2-5; tentative D call: TRBD1 (5 bases). V was cut by 4 bases and J by 0 bases, with 13 bases left in between. The CDR3 consists of 15 residues. CDR1 is SGDLS, CDR2 YYNGEE, per germline. The CDR3 DNA reads TGTGCCAGCAGCCAACAGACAGCGTACCAAGAGACCCAGTACTTC. Protein product: CASSQQTAYQETQYF.

The V gene is TRBV5-1, the J gene TRBJ1-1, with D possibly TRBD1 on 5 matching bases. Per germline, CDR1 SGHRS and CDR2 YFSETQ. CDR3 length: 13 amino acids. Between the trimmed V and J ends, which lost 4 bases and 7 bases, there was a span of 14 bases. The CDR3 protein is CASSRGGGNEAFF. The DNA of the CDR3 is TGCGCCAGCAGCCGGGGCGGGGGTAATGAAGCTTTCTTT.

The V and J genes are TRBV10-3 and TRBJ1-1, with D tentatively TRBD1 (6 bases). V was clipped by 2 bases and J by 1 base, with 23 bases between them. The CDR3 contains 19 residues. Germline CDR1 is ENHRY and CDR2 is SYGVKD. The CDR3 spells CAISEVINNGGQPNTEAFF. CDR3 sequence (DNA): TGTGCCATCAGTGAGGTAATAAATAATGGCGGACAGCCGAACACTGAAGCTTTCTTT.

The V gene is TRBV3-1 (or the pseudogene TRBV3-2), the J gene TRBJ2-7; 10 bases agree with TRBD2. The trim removed 6 bases at V and 4 bases at J, leaving 9 bases unmatched. This CDR3 comprises 15 residues. The germline V gene encodes CDR1 LGHDT and CDR2 YNNKEL (reference sequence). The CDR3 DNA sequence: TGTGCCAGCAGTCCCTCTGGTAGCGGGGGGTACGAGCAGTACTTC. Its protein product is CASSPSGSGGYEQYF.

V usage is TRBV4-3 and J usage is TRBJ1-2; TRBD1 matches at 8 bases. The V gene end was trimmed by 3 bases and the J gene end by 8 bases; junction bases not matched to a gene: 5. The CDR3 has 13 amino acids. In germline, CDR1 is LGHNA, CDR2 YSLEER. Here the CDR3 DNA reads TGCGCCAGCAGCCAGCAGGGGGCGGGGGGCTACACCTTC. Protein sequence: CASSQQGAGGYTF.

The genes are TRBV15 and TRBJ2-6, with D unresolved. CDR1 and CDR2 from the germline V gene are LNHNV and YYDKDF (reference sequence). V was pared by 1 base and J by 0 bases, with 4 bases between. The CDR3 consists of 15 residues. CDR3 loop: CATSRAHSGANVLTF. The CDR3 bases are TGTGCCACCAGCAGAGCCCACTCTGGGGCCAACGTCCTGACTTTC.

The V gene is TRBV2, the J gene TRBJ2-5; 12 nucleotides line up with TRBD1. V lost 6 bases and J lost 5; bases outside the gene matches: 4. The CDR3 spans 14 residues. Per the germline V gene, CDR1 is SNHLY and CDR2 is FYNNEI. The CDR3, as DNA: TGTGCCAGCAGGGGGGACAGGGGGCAGGAGACCCAGTACTTC. Its protein is CASRGDRGQETQYF.

This clone was seen a handful of times. The genes are TRBV4-2 and TRBJ2-7; 10 nucleotides line up with TRBD2. Germline V gene data show CDR1 as LGHNA and CDR2 as YNFKEQ. V lost 0 bases, J lost 5 bases, and 7 bases stayed unmatched. CDR3 length: 16 amino acids. CDR3 coding DNA: TGTGCCAGCAGCCAAGATAGCGGACTAGCGGCTAACGAGCAGTACTTC. It translates to CASSQDSGLAANEQYF.

This clone was observed a handful of times. This chain connects TRBV15 to TRBJ1-6; D not certain. Trimming stripped 1 base from V and 8 bases from J, with 6 bases between. Germline values: CDR1 LNHNV, CDR2 YYDKDF (reference sequence). The CDR3 is 13 residues long. The CDR3 DNA sequence: TGTGCCACCAGCAGAGTAAGCGATTCACCCCTCCACTTT. This gives the protein CATSRVSDSPLHF. The whole variable domain, filled in from reference TRBV15 and TRBJ1-6, reads DAMVIQNPRYQVTQFGKPVTLSCSQTLNHNVMYWYQQKSSQAPKLLFHYYDKDFNNEADTPDNFQSRRPNTSFCFLDIRSPGLGDTAMYLCATSRVSDSPLHFGNGTRLTVT.

This clone was observed a few times. This chain links TRBV7-9 with TRBJ2-7; no clear D. V was pared by 3 bases and J by 4 bases, with 7 bases between. Per germline, CDR1 SEHNR and CDR2 FQNEAQ (reference sequence). The CDR3 is made up of 12 amino acids. The CDR3: CASSFHRYEQYF. The CDR3 DNA is TGTGCCAGCAGCTTTCACAGATACGAGCAGTACTTC. Variable domain in full (rest from reference TRBV7-9 and TRBJ2-7): DTGVSQNPRHKITKRGQNVTFRCDPISEHNRLYWYRQTLGQGPEFLTYFQNEAQLEKSRLLSDRFSAERPKGSFSTLEIQRTEQGDSAMYLCASSFHRYEQYFGPGTRLTVT.

The V and J genes are TRBV7-2 and TRBJ1-5; 7 positions match TRBD1. The germline CDR1 and CDR2 sequences are SGHTA and FQGNSA. Unmatched junction bases numbered 1, after V lost 1 base and J lost 1 base. The CDR3 runs to 15 residues. CDR3 bases: TGTGCCAGCAGCTTAGTGGGACAGAGCAATCAGCCCCAGCATTTT. This gives the protein CASSLVGQSNQPQHF.

DNA for the CDR3: TGTGCCAGCAGTTACCCCGGGGGGAAAAAACTGTTTTTT. Its protein product is CASSYPGGKKLFF. This chain joins TRBV6-5 and TRBJ1-4; D is possibly TRBD1 (5 bases). This CDR3 contains 13 residues. From germline, CDR1 is MNHEY and CDR2 SVGAGI. V gave up 2 bases and J gave up 9 bases, with 10 bases separating them.